This T cell receptor beta chain stems from a study of T cell responses to AZD1222 COVID-19 vaccine. Study context: Pooled samples include second doses given at about 4 or 12 weeks.

Generated by immunoSEQ multiplex PCR, the TCRdb table keeps only in-frame clones and is missing some. Found here are 120,000 or so clones, around 89% of them singletons; the top ten hold around 1.5%. The study's findings and limits: It should be noted that donors were predominantly white British and more often female, and clonal diversity was possibly underestimated. Scientists sampled the repertoires only once the peak T cell response had passed. Spike was spanned by vaccine-associated CD4 TCRs, with dominance at 160-218 and 743-854.

Trimming shortened V by 2 bases and J by 6 bases, and 14 bases separated the two germline ends. The CDR3 contains 15 residues. Germline-derived CDR1 and CDR2 are SGHRS and YFSETQ. About this clone itself: Its antigen is still unknown.

The material sequenced was peripheral blood, taken on day 0 of AZD1222 vaccination. This receptor was identified in an adult in good health. This chain uses TRBV5-1 with TRBJ2-2; D is possibly TRBD1 (5 bases). CDR3: CASSLRYQGAGELFF. The CDR3 bases are TGCGCCAGCAGCTTACGGTACCAGGGCGCCGGGGAGCTGTTTTTT. The variable domain in full, with the rest retrieved from reference TRBV5-1 and TRBJ2-2, is KAGVTQTPRYLIKTRGQQVTLSCSPISGHRSVSWYQQTPGQGLQFLFEYFSETQRNKGNFPGRFSGRQFSNSRSEMNVSTLELGDSALYLCASSLRYQGAGELFFGEGSRLTVL.